This TCR beta chain was sequenced in a study of cytomegalovirus exposure and HLA in healthy donors. 60 Vbeta and 13 Jbeta primers were used in PCR. Profiling relied on immunoSEQ multiplex PCR, and the TCRdb table lists in-frame clones only, not all of them. The sample includes 100,000 to 150,000 clones, about 68% seen only once; the top ten take around 4%. CDR1 and CDR2 from the germline V gene are LNHDA and SQIVND (reference sequence). V lost 0 bases and J 4 bases, leaving 16 bases between the germline ends. The CDR3 sequence is 17 residues long. This clone was counted a single time. The chain links TRBV19 to TRBJ1-5; D is ambiguous. The receptor's source is a man in his forties in good health and CMV-seropositive. The sample consisted of PBMCs. Here the CDR3 DNA reads TGTGCCAGTAGTATAGACCCGACACCCGAGGGAAATCAGCCCCAGCATTTT. The encoded protein is CASSIDPTPEGNQPQHF.